This T cell receptor (beta chain) emerged from a study of T cells after posttransplantation cyclophosphamide. Study-wide results and caveats: Blood and skin or GI T cell repertoires showed limited TRB overlap.

The V gene lost 0 bases and the J gene lost 1 base, with 13 bases spanning the gap. This CDR3 is 16 amino acids long. Looked up from germline, CDR1 is SGHNT and CDR2 is YYREEE (reference sequence). Treatment was busulfan-fludarabine conditioning, a marrow graft, and cyclophosphamide on days +3 and +4. Concerning this clone itself: Its antigen is not identified.

Produced via immunoSEQ multiplex PCR; TCRdb's table is partial and in-frame only. The table includes around 17,000 clones, approximately 90% detected once. The chain carries TRBV5-4 and TRBJ2-5, with D maybe TRBD2 (6 bases). This clonotype was sampled from a male patient aged 55 to 69 who received an allogeneic stem cell transplant from a related donor and was CMV-positive. The T cells may come from the graft donor. Sequenced here: CD4+ T cells sorted from blood, sampled after allogeneic stem cell transplant with posttransplant cyclophosphamide. The DNA for the CDR3 is TGTGCCAGCAGCTTGGGGTTAGCGGTGCCCCAAGAGACCCAGTACTTC. This encodes CASSLGLAVPQETQYF.